The present TCR beta chain was sequenced within a study of somatic mutations in cytotoxic T cells in rheumatoid arthritis. Original processing notes: The authors rarely found patient CD8+ clones larger than 1% matching published virus-specific TCRB sequences. TCRdb keeps only in-frame clones here, not all; method: immunoSEQ multiplex PCR. D and trimming were read from the DNA, whereas the V and J calls and clone size are those reported in that table. The sample contains some 14,000 clones, about 81% of which appear only once. Per germline, CDR1 MDHEN and CDR2 SYDVKM. The V gene end was trimmed by 6 bases and the J gene end by 7 bases; junction bases not matched to a gene: 9. The CDR3 consists of 15 residues.

This receptor was obtained from an adult with rheumatoid arthritis. The chain joins TRBV28 to TRBJ2-2; TRBD1 matches 9 bases. Sequenced input: CD8+ T cells sorted from blood. The CDR3 region has the DNA TGTGCCAGCAGATTACAGGGGGCGCTGATCGGGGAGCTGTTTTTT. Protein: CASRLQGALIGELFF.